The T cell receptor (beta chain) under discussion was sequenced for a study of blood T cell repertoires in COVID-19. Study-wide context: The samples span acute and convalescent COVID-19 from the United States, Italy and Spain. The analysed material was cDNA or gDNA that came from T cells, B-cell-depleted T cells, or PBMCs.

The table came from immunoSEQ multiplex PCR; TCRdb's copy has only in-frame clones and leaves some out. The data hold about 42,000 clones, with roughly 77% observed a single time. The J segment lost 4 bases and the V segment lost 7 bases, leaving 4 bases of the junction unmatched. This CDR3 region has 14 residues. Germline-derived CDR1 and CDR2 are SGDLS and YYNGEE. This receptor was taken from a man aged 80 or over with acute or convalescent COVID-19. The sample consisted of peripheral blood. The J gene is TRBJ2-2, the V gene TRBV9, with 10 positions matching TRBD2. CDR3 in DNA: TGTGCCAGCGCGTCTAGCGGGGGCACCGGGGAGCTGTTTTTT. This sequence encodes CASASSGGTGELFF.